This TCR beta chain was recorded in a study of response to subunit inactivated influenza vaccine. The CDR3 runs 13 residues. The ends lost 3 bases at V and 1 base at J; junction bases unmatched: 3. Germline V gene sequence: CDR1 SQVTM, CDR2 ANQGSEA. In TCRdb, the RT-PCR reads were re-called with MiXCR into one record per CDR3 protein. The sample carries a few hundred thousand distinct CDR3 sequences, approximately 10% recorded once. The table lists this clonotype with many counts. These same records also appear under a second study, on T cells expressing NK-cell markers. That source adds: TCR beta libraries carry UMIs added by 5'RACE template switching. Obtained from sorted CD3+CD56+NKG2C+, CD3+CD56+NKG2C- and CD3+CD56-NKG2C+ T cells were the TCR beta repertoires. Among CD8+ T cells from about six donors, dominant NKG2C+ clonotypes accounted for roughly 1.0-7.0%. In four donors, these clonotypes also led the CD3+CD56-NKG2C+ fraction.

The material sequenced was PBMCs from blood, taken on the day of vaccination. This chain links TRBV29-1 with TRBJ2-7; 7 bases match TRBD1. The sequence came from a man between 45 and 60 years old who received an inactivated influenza vaccine. The CDR3 here is CSVELDRSYEQYF. The DNA of the CDR3 is TGCAGCGTTGAGTTGGACAGGTCCTACGAGCAGTACTTC.